This T cell receptor (beta chain) was profiled in a study of blood T cell repertoires in COVID-19. CDR1 and CDR2 from the germline V gene are SEHNR and FQNEAQ (reference sequence). The V and J ends lost 5 bases and 4 bases respectively, with 15 bases between them. The CDR3 length is 15 residues. Assay used: immunoSEQ multiplex PCR; TCRdb lists only in-frame clones, some missing. The profile shows approximately 90,000 clones, about 88% of them singletons. The sequence was collected from a man older than 75 with active or convalescent COVID-19. The source material was peripheral blood. The V gene is TRBV7-9, the J gene TRBJ1-3; a weak D match, TRBD1 (5 bases). Written as DNA, the CDR3 is TGTGCCAGCAGCACAGACGGGGGATCCGGAAACACCATATATTTT. Its protein product is CASSTDGGSGNTIYF.